This TCR beta chain stems from a study of identical twins. The ends were cut back, 3 bases at V and 9 bases at J, with 14 bases in the middle. The CDR3 extends over 13 amino acids. TCRdb re-derived calls from the 5' RACE reads in MiXCR, one entry per CDR3 protein. The data hold around 370,000 distinct CDR3 sequences, with roughly 9% observed a single time. This clonotype was observed a handful of times. The origin of this receptor is a woman aged 45-60 years in good health. Sample: naive T cells sorted from blood. The chain employs TRBV12-3 or TRBV12-4 and TRBJ1-2; no clear D gene. The CDR3 sequence is CASSFGVGVSYTF. The CDR3 DNA sequence: TGTGCCAGCAGTTTCGGGGTGGGCGTCAGCTACACCTTC.